What follows is one T cell receptor beta chain and its context. Its specificity is not known. Additional DNA sequences in this sample encode the identical CDR3. The assay was run at survey level. The method was immunoSEQ multiplex PCR; TCRdb's version includes in-frame clones alone and lacks a portion of them. Of about 95,000 clones listed, 72% are singletons. This record belongs to a study of fetal regulatory T cell absence and autoimmunity. V lost 5 bases to trimming and J lost 4 bases, with 9 bases between them. Germline V CDR1 and CDR2: SEHNR, FQNEAQ (reference sequence). CDR3 length: 12 residues. The study, taken as a whole, reports: Antigen-driven pancreatic autoimmunity before birth in IPEX was inferred from oligoclonal enrichment. Oligoclonal TCR enrichment in pancreas over cord blood reached over 90-fold for some clones. Broadly similar TRB gene family usage was seen in pancreas and cord blood.

The receptor was isolated from a male donor with IPEX syndrome. The sequencing sample was made of pancreas tissue. The chain joins TRBV7-9 to TRBJ2-7; maybe TRBD1 (7 bases). CDR3 residues: CASSPGGYEQYF. In DNA form, the CDR3 reads TGTGCCAGCAGCCCAGGGGGGTACGAGCAGTACTTC. Supplemented by reference TRBV7-9 and TRBJ2-7, the full variable domain reads DTGVSQNPRHKITKRGQNVTFRCDPISEHNRLYWYRQTLGQGPEFLTYFQNEAQLEKSRLLSDRFSAERPKGSFSTLEIQRTEQGDSAMYLCASSPGGYEQYFGPGTRLTVT.